Below are 28 T cell receptor beta chains sequenced from a single sample in a study of OX40 agonist ivuxolimab in advanced cancers. Receptor libraries were prepared by the immunoSEQ multiplex PCR assay. The immuneACCESS repertoire file appears here via TCRdb, limited to in-frame rearrangements. These files lack a portion of the clones; in checked studies, under half of the deficit traces to unresolved V genes, and the cause of the others is not known. A total of more than 75,000 clones appear in this sample, approximately 91% of them only once. Approximately 0.7% of the sample is held by the ten biggest clonotypes. The sequencing here drew on CD4+ or CD8+ T cells sorted from blood, taken in a trial of the OX40 agonist ivuxolimab. These receptors were taken from an adult with an advanced solid tumor such as melanoma, head and neck, liver or kidney cancer.

This chain links TRBV2 with TRBJ2-7; D may be TRBD1 (6 bases). Germline CDR1 SNHLY, CDR2 FYNNEI. CDR3 size: 15 residues. V was trimmed by 8 bases and J by 4 bases, leaving 21 bases between them. The CDR3 region has the DNA TGTGCCAGCGATACCTCCGGGTCGCAGGGGTACGAGCAGTACTTC. This translates into CASDTSGSQGYEQYF.

V and J are TRBV7-2 and TRBJ2-1; 9 positions agree with TRBD2. The V and J ends lost 0 bases and 0 bases, in that order; junction bases with no gene match: 15. The CDR3 covers 21 residues. Germline CDR1 reads SGHTA; CDR2 reads FQGNSA. The CDR3 reads CASSLAIRGRARSSSYNEQFF. In DNA, the CDR3 is TGTGCCAGCAGCTTAGCTATCCGCGGGAGGGCCCGATCTAGCTCCTACAATGAGCAGTTCTTC.

The chain has TRBV15 and TRBJ2-5; 11 positions agree with TRBD2. The ends lost 8 bases at V and 3 bases at J; junction bases unmatched: 5. Germline lookup yields CDR1 LNHNV and CDR2 YYDKDF (reference sequence). The CDR3 loop spans 14 amino acids. The CDR3 region has the DNA TGTGCCACCGCCTTTAGCGGGGGGGAAGAGACCCAGTACTTC. Translating gives CATAFSGGEETQYF. The whole variable domain, remainder taken from reference TRBV15 and TRBJ2-5, is DAMVIQNPRYQVTQFGKPVTLSCSQTLNHNVMYWYQQKSSQAPKLLFHYYDKDFNNEADTPDNFQSRRPNTSFCFLDIRSPGLGDTAMYLCATAFSGGEETQYFGPGTRLLVL.

For the CDR3, the DNA is TGTGCCAGCAGGGGGGTCACCGGGGAGCTGTTTTTT. It codes for CASRGVTGELFF. The chain couples TRBV7-9 to TRBJ2-2, with D perhaps matching TRBD1 or TRBD2 (5 bases each). Trimming cost V 6 bases and J 4 bases, with 6 bases left between them. The CDR3 runs to 12 residues. Looked up from germline, CDR1 is SEHNR and CDR2 is FQNEAQ (reference sequence).

The chain has TRBV6-1 and TRBJ2-5; TRBD1 agrees at 10 bases. After removal of 8 bases from V and 5 bases from J, the junction contained 2 bases not matched to a gene. The germline CDR1 and CDR2 sequences are MNHNS and SASEGT. The CDR3 has 12 residues. This chain's CDR3 is CASAGQGETQYF. The DNA of the CDR3 is TGTGCCAGCGCGGGACAGGGGGAGACCCAGTACTTC.

V and J are TRBV7-8 and TRBJ1-3; perhaps TRBD1 as D (5 bases). Germline CDR1 and CDR2: SGHVS and FQNEAQ. This CDR3 spans 15 amino acids. Trimming left V 4 bases short and J 4 bases short, with 14 bases between. CDR3 DNA sequence: TGTGCCAGCAGCTCCTCAGGGTTAGCGGGAAACACCATATATTTT. Protein sequence: CASSSSGLAGNTIYF.

This clone was picked up one time. This chain uses TRBV5-1 with TRBJ2-2; D ambiguous. The CDR3 runs 13 residues. Germline V lookup: CDR1 SGHRS, CDR2 YFSETQ. V lost 2 bases and J 6 bases, leaving 8 bases between the germline ends. CDR3 bases: TGCGCCAGCAGCTTAAGTGACGCCGGGGAGCTGTTTTTT. It codes for CASSLSDAGELFF.

The V call is TRBV5-1, the J call TRBJ1-1; the D gene is possibly TRBD1 (5 bases). Germline CDR1 is SGHRS and CDR2 is YFSETQ. CDR3 size: 15 residues. V lost 4 bases and J 1 base, leaving 14 bases between the germline ends. The CDR3: CASSMGVISNTEAFF. In DNA, the CDR3 is TGCGCCAGCAGCATGGGGGTCATATCGAACACTGAAGCTTTCTTT.

The chain joins TRBV7-8 to TRBJ2-1; TRBD2 matches at 8 bases. Germline lookup yields CDR1 SGHVS and CDR2 FQNEAQ. The V segment lost 1 base and the J segment 0 bases; nucleotides outside the gene matches: 8. The CDR3 loop spans 18 amino acids. In nucleotides, the CDR3 is TGTGCCAGCAGCTTAGTAATGCGAGCGGGGGTCTCCTACAATGAGCAGTTCTTC. This sequence encodes CASSLVMRAGVSYNEQFF. Full variable domain (rest looked up from reference TRBV7-8 and TRBJ2-1): GAGVSQSPRYKVAKRGQDVALRCDPISGHVSLFWYQQALGQGPEFLTYFQNEAQLDKSGLPSDRFFAERPEGSVSTLKIQRTQQEDSAVYLCASSLVMRAGVSYNEQFFGPGTRLTVL.

The V call is TRBV2, the J call TRBJ2-1, with TRBD2 as a possible D gene (6 bases). Trimming stripped 5 bases from V and 4 bases from J, with 12 bases between. This CDR3 is built from 14 residues. The germline V gene has CDR1 SNHLY and CDR2 FYNNEI. CDR3 sequence (DNA): TGTGCCAGCAGTTATAGCGGCGATTACAATGAGCAGTTCTTC. It yields the protein CASSYSGDYNEQFF.

The chain carries TRBV28 and TRBJ2-3, with D unclear. Germline CDR1 is MDHEN and CDR2 is SYDVKM. CDR3 length equals 14 residues. Between the trimmed V and J ends, which lost 7 bases and 3 bases, there was a span of 14 bases. CDR3 sequence reads: CASKVTALTDTQYF. In DNA form, the CDR3 reads TGTGCCAGCAAAGTAACAGCCTTAACAGATACGCAGTATTTT.

The sample holds one count of this clone. The chain employs TRBV5-1 and TRBJ2-1; D uncertain. The CDR3 runs to 18 residues. Germline CDR1 reads SGHRS; CDR2 reads YFSETQ. The germline V and J ends were trimmed by 0 bases and 7 bases, with 23 bases remaining between them. The DNA of the CDR3 is TGCGCCAGCAGCTTGGCCCTCCAGGTCCTCTCTCTTGGGAATGAGCAGTTCTTC. Encoded protein: CASSLALQVLSLGNEQFF.

The V gene is TRBV28, the J gene TRBJ1-2; no definite D call. CDR3 length equals 11 residues. V was cut by 6 bases and J by 4 bases, with 6 bases left in between. Germline CDR1 MDHEN, CDR2 SYDVKM. The CDR3 bases are TGTGCCAGCAGCGTGGGCTATGGCTACACCTTC. Encoded protein: CASSVGYGYTF.

The chain employs TRBV10-3 and TRBJ1-2; 8 nucleotides match TRBD1. After removal of 4 bases from V and 6 bases from J, the junction contained 1 base not matched to a gene. From germline, CDR1 is ENHRY and CDR2 SYGVKD. The CDR3 runs 12 residues. The CDR3 DNA sequence: TGTGCCATCAGTGTGACAGGGGATGGCTACACCTTC. This codes for CAISVTGDGYTF.

J is TRBJ1-2 and V is TRBV6-1; 7 positions agree with TRBD1. Trimming removed 2 bases from V and 5 bases from J; junction bases left unmatched: 5. Germline V gene lookup returns CDR1 MNHNS and CDR2 SASEGT. This CDR3 region has 14 residues. CDR3 nucleotides: TGTGCCAGCAGTGAACCCTCGACAGGGTATGGCTACACCTTC. It yields the protein CASSEPSTGYGYTF.

The sample holds one count of this clone. The chain employs TRBV9 and TRBJ1-2; D uncertain. With 0 bases removed from V and 7 bases from J, the gap between germline ends came to 19 bases. CDR3 length equals 16 residues. Looked up from germline, CDR1 is SGDLS and CDR2 is YYNGEE. CDR3 coding DNA: TGTGCCAGCAGCGTAGGTCGCCAGGTCGACTTAGGTGGCTACACCTTC. This gives the protein CASSVGRQVDLGGYTF.

In regard to this clone: Its ends do not fully match the called genes, so a read error is possible. The chain is built from TRBV5-4 and TRBJ2-7; weak D call: TRBD1 (5 bases). The germline V gene encodes CDR1 SGHNT and CDR2 YYREEE (reference sequence). The CDR3 covers 13 residues. CDR3 region: CASSLGTSFEQYF. CDR3 sequence (DNA): TGTGCCAGCAGCTTGGGGACATCCTTCGAGCAGTACTTC.

The chain joins TRBV28 to TRBJ1-2; D may be TRBD1 (5 bases). CDR3 size: 13 residues. V dropped 3 bases and J dropped 4 bases, with 9 bases sitting between them. From germline, CDR1 is MDHEN and CDR2 SYDVKM. CDR3 protein: CASSLGGSYGYTF. The CDR3 DNA reads as TGTGCCAGCAGTTTGGGGGGGTCCTATGGCTACACCTTC.

The chain has TRBV28 and TRBJ2-7, with D perhaps given as TRBD1 or TRBD2 (6 bases each). Germline V gene lookup returns CDR1 MDHEN and CDR2 SYDVKM. The CDR3 contains 14 residues. The germline V and J ends were trimmed by 5 bases and 2 bases, with 13 bases remaining between them. The CDR3 DNA sequence: TGTGCCAGCAGTCTCGGGGGCAGGGCCTACGAGCAGTACTTC. It is translated as CASSLGGRAYEQYF.

The chain is built from TRBV4-3 and TRBJ2-1, with 10 bases that match TRBD2. V lost 0 bases to trimming and J lost 4 bases; unmatched junction nucleotides: 3. CDR3 size: 16 residues. Germline V gives CDR1 LGHNA, CDR2 YSLEER. The CDR3, as DNA: TGCGCCAGCAGCCAAGAACCGGGACTAGCGTACAATGAGCAGTTCTTC. It yields the protein CASSQEPGLAYNEQFF.

The rearrangement joins TRBV7-2 to TRBJ2-5; 7 bases fit TRBD2. Losses at the gene ends were 0 bases for V and 0 bases for J; bases not matched to a gene: 4. Germline CDR1 SGHTA, CDR2 FQGNSA. The CDR3 sequence is 16 residues long. This chain's CDR3 is CASSLAAGVYQETQYF. For the CDR3, the DNA is TGTGCCAGCAGCTTAGCGGCGGGGGTGTACCAAGAGACCCAGTACTTC.

The chain is built from TRBV7-7 and TRBJ2-3, with D perhaps TRBD2 (5 bases). The germline V and J ends were trimmed by 2 bases and 3 bases, with 9 bases remaining between them. Germline lookup yields CDR1 SSHAT and CDR2 FNYEAQ (reference sequence). This CDR3 contains 14 residues. The CDR3 DNA reads TGTGCCAGCAGCTTAAAGTGGAGGACAGATACGCAGTATTTT. Translated: CASSLKWRTDTQYF.

On this clone: The sample carries other DNA sequences with the same CDR3. This sequence joins TRBV5-1 and TRBJ2-7; 8 nucleotides line up with TRBD1. Germline CDR1 SGHRS, CDR2 YFSETQ. With 0 bases clipped from V and 1 base from J, the junction kept 3 bases outside the gene matches. The CDR3 loop spans 15 amino acids. CDR3 protein: CASSLGGQGSYEQYF. As DNA, the CDR3 is TGCGCCAGCAGCTTGGGAGGACAGGGTTCCTACGAGCAGTACTTC.

The chain recombines TRBV6-5 with TRBJ2-7; D call uncertain. The CDR3 totals 14 residues. The V gene's germline CDR1 is MNHEY and CDR2 SVGAGI. The germline V and J ends were trimmed by 2 bases and 0 bases, with 8 bases remaining between them. CDR3 coding DNA: TGTGCCAGCAGTTACAGGGCCCACTCCTACGAGCAGTACTTC. It encodes CASSYRAHSYEQYF.

The chain joins TRBV6-6 to TRBJ1-1; possible D gene TRBD1, 5 bases. Trimming shortened V by 2 bases and J by 5 bases, and 9 bases separated the two germline ends. Germline V gene sequence: CDR1 MNHNY, CDR2 SVGAGI (reference sequence). The CDR3 extends over 13 amino acids. The CDR3 spells CASSYPGTTEAFF. In nucleotides, the CDR3 is TGTGCCAGCAGTTACCCTGGGACGACTGAAGCTTTCTTT.

The V gene is TRBV7-8, the J gene TRBJ1-1, with D possibly being TRBD1 (6 bases). Germline V lookup: CDR1 SGHVS, CDR2 FQNEAQ. With 2 bases removed from V and 2 bases from J, the gap between germline ends came to 12 bases. The CDR3 covers 15 residues. The CDR3 is CASSLLGAANTEAFF. As DNA, the CDR3 is TGTGCCAGCAGCTTATTGGGGGCGGCTAACACTGAAGCTTTCTTT.

This clone was picked up a small number of times. The sample carries other DNA sequences with the same CDR3. J is TRBJ1-5 and V is TRBV10-3, with D possibly being TRBD1 (5 bases). The CDR3 is made up of 14 amino acids. V lost 0 bases to trimming and J lost 2 bases, with 5 bases between them. Germline V gene data show CDR1 as ENHRY and CDR2 as SYGVKD. Here the CDR3 DNA reads TGTGCCATCAGTGAGTCACAGGGCAATCAGCCCCAGCATTTT. It yields the protein CAISESQGNQPQHF.

This chain links TRBV7-3 with TRBJ2-4; D is tentatively TRBD1 or TRBD2 (5 bases each). The CDR3 covers 13 residues. The V end was cut by 5 bases, the J end by 8 bases, with 13 bases between. Germline V gene sequence: CDR1 SGHTA, CDR2 FQGTGA. The CDR3 DNA is TGTGCCAGCAGCCTTCACGGGGCGGACATTCAGTACTTC. Translation gives CASSLHGADIQYF. Full variable domain (remainder filled in from reference TRBV7-3 and TRBJ2-4): GAGVSQTPSNKVTEKGKYVELRCDPISGHTALYWYRQSLGQGPEFLIYFQGTGAADDSGLPNDRFFAVRPEGSVSTLKIQRTERGDSAVYLCASSLHGADIQYFGAGTRLSVL.